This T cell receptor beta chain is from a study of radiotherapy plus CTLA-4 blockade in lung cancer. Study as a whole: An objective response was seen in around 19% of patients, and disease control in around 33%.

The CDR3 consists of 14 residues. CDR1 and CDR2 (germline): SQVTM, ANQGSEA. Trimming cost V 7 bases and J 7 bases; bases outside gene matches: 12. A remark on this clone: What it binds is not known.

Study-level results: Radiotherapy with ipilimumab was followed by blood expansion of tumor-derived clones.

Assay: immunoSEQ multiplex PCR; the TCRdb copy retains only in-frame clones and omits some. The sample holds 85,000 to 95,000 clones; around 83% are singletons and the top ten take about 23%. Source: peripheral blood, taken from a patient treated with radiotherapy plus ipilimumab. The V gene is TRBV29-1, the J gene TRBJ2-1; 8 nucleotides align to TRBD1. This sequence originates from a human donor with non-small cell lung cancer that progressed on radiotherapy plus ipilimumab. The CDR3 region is CSGKGTGQWNEQFF. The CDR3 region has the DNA TGCAGCGGTAAAGGGACAGGTCAGTGGAATGAGCAGTTCTTC.